This T cell receptor beta chain originates from a study of T-cell memory formation after mild COVID-19. CDR1 and CDR2 (germline): SEHNR, FQNEAQ (reference sequence). CDR3 length: 16 residues. With 1 base removed from V and 2 bases from J, the gap between germline ends came to 13 bases. This clonotype occurred many times. TCRdb recomputed calls from the 5' RACE reads with MiXCR, one row per CDR3 protein. The sample consists of around 250,000 distinct CDR3 sequences, around 15% of them appearing once. The chain is built from TRBV7-9 and TRBJ2-3; a possible D gene is TRBD1 (5 bases). The TCR was taken from a man younger than 35 who had mild COVID-19 (a few samples of this study predate the infection). Cell type and time point are not known. Sequencing was carried out using PBMCs or a T cell subset sorted from them (not recorded which). The CDR3 protein is CASSLVKGPFTDTQYF. CDR3 DNA: TGTGCCAGCAGCTTAGTCAAGGGGCCTTTCACAGATACGCAGTATTTT.